The 24 T cell receptor beta chains presented below share a single source sample, sequenced in a study of shared clonotypes between healthy human individuals. The naive CD8 subset, CD45RO-negative cells positively selected for CCR7, excluded terminally differentiated effector memory CD45RA+ cells. The assay was immunoSEQ multiplex PCR, and TCRdb's table has in-frame clones only and misses some. The top ten clones hold 0.3% of a sample with some 580,000 clones, about 98% of them seen once. The sample was naive CD8+ T cells sorted from blood. These TCRs come from a young man in good health.

The chain recombines TRBV2 with TRBJ2-7, with D perhaps TRBD1 or TRBD2 (5 bases each). With 7 bases removed from V and 5 bases from J, the gap between germline ends came to 15 bases. This CDR3 region has 13 residues. Germline V lookup: CDR1 SNHLY, CDR2 FYNNEI. In nucleotides, the CDR3 is TGTGCCAGCAACGGGGCAGGTCTCCACGAGCAGTACTTC. As protein: CASNGAGLHEQYF.

The chain links TRBV10-3 to TRBJ2-1, with unresolved D. The V end lost 7 bases, the J end lost 7 bases, and 8 bases lay between the germline ends. Germline V gives CDR1 ENHRY, CDR2 SYGVKD. This CDR3 is built from 11 residues. This chain's CDR3 is CAIIEQNEQFF. DNA of the CDR3: TGTGCCATCATAGAGCAAAATGAGCAGTTCTTC.

The V call is TRBV11-2, the J call TRBJ2-7; 11 bases agree with TRBD2. Germline-derived CDR1 and CDR2 are SGHAT and FQNNGV. This CDR3 is 15 amino acids long. The V and J ends lost 4 bases and 3 bases, in that order; junction bases with no gene match: 5. CDR3 sequence: CASSSPGTSGYEQYF. CDR3 sequence (DNA): TGTGCCAGCAGCTCACCCGGGACTAGCGGCTACGAGCAGTACTTC.

J is TRBJ1-5 and V is TRBV7-9; the D gene is possibly TRBD1 (5 bases). There are 15 residues in the CDR3. CDR1 and CDR2 (germline): SEHNR, FQNEAQ (reference sequence). V lost 3 bases and J lost 3, with 12 bases in between. The CDR3 loop reads CASSFSQGLNQPQHF. The CDR3 bases are TGTGCCAGCAGCTTCAGCCAGGGCCTCAATCAGCCCCAGCATTTT.

The chain combines TRBV7-9 with TRBJ2-2; D remains ambiguous. The germline V gene encodes CDR1 SEHNR and CDR2 FQNEAQ (reference sequence). V lost 5 bases and J 4 bases, leaving 5 bases between the germline ends. The CDR3 has 12 residues. In DNA form, the CDR3 reads TGTGCCAGCAGCCGAGGCACCGGGGAGCTGTTTTTT. This gives the protein CASSRGTGELFF.

The chain recombines TRBV29-1 with TRBJ2-7; no reliable D call. Deletions cut 4 bases from V and 5 bases from J, with 12 bases between. Germline V gives CDR1 SQVTM, CDR2 ANQGSEA. CDR3 length: 12 amino acids. This CDR3 reads CSVVISGHEQYF. In nucleotides, the CDR3 is TGCAGCGTTGTTATTTCAGGCCACGAGCAGTACTTC.

Concerning this clone: Other DNA sequences in this specimen translate into the identical CDR3. The genes are TRBV30 and TRBJ2-2; no firm D call. CDR1 and CDR2 (germline): GTSNPN, SVGIG (reference sequence). This CDR3 is 11 amino acids long. V was pared by 3 bases and J by 5 bases, with 4 bases between. CDR3 bases: TGTGCCTGGAGCGTGACCGGGGAGCTGTTTTTT. Its translation: CAWSVTGELFF.

V usage is TRBV7-6 and J usage is TRBJ1-5; D might be TRBD1 (6 bases). Trimming left V 5 bases short and J 0 bases short, with 14 bases between. Germline V CDR1 and CDR2: SGHVS, FNYEAQ. The CDR3 runs to 16 residues. As DNA, the CDR3 is TGTGCCAGCAGCCACCGCGCAGGGGCTAGCAATCAGCCCCAGCATTTT. Residues: CASSHRAGASNQPQHF.

The chain links TRBV9 to TRBJ1-1; D is perhaps TRBD1 (6 bases). The CDR3 has 15 residues. Germline values: CDR1 SGDLS, CDR2 YYNGEE. V lost 0 bases and J 2 bases, leaving 11 bases between the germline ends. The CDR3 loop is CASSVDWGLNTEAFF. The CDR3 nucleotides read TGTGCCAGCAGCGTAGATTGGGGGCTTAACACTGAAGCTTTCTTT.

The genes are TRBV19 and TRBJ1-5; the D is unclear. CDR1 is LNHDA and CDR2 is SQIVND in the germline V gene (reference sequence). The CDR3 extends over 18 amino acids. Trimming shortened V by 4 bases and J by 0 bases, and 19 bases separated the two germline ends. The DNA of the CDR3 is TGTGCCAGTAGTAGGCGGGTGGGCAGGACCTCTAGCAATCAGCCCCAGCATTTT. It yields the protein CASSRRVGRTSSNQPQHF.

This chain joins TRBV9 and TRBJ1-4, with 8 nucleotides matching TRBD1. CDR1 is SGDLS and CDR2 is YYNGEE in the germline V gene. The junction had 5 bases not matched to a gene; V was cut back by 5 bases and J by 8 bases. This CDR3 has 13 amino acids. This CDR3 is CASRGQEEEKLFF. In DNA, the CDR3 is TGTGCCAGCAGGGGACAGGAAGAAGAAAAACTGTTTTTT.

The V and J genes are TRBV7-9 and TRBJ2-7; D possibly uses TRBD1 or TRBD2 (5 bases each). The CDR3 runs 16 residues. V was trimmed by 2 bases and J by 4 bases, leaving 18 bases between them. From germline, CDR1 is SEHNR and CDR2 FQNEAQ (reference sequence). CDR3 sequence (DNA): TGTGCCAGCAGCTTACTTACATACCGGGACGGTTACGAGCAGTACTTC. This codes for CASSLLTYRDGYEQYF.

V gene TRBV29-1 combines with J gene TRBJ2-1; tentative D call: TRBD2 (8 bases). Germline V CDR1 and CDR2: SQVTM, ANQGSEA. The CDR3 has 16 amino acids. V was pared by 4 bases and J by 4 bases, with 20 bases between. This chain's CDR3 is CSVGGTAGVDYNEQFF. For the CDR3, the DNA is TGCAGCGTTGGAGGGACAGCGGGAGTGGATTACAATGAGCAGTTCTTC.

This clone came up once. This chain links TRBV6-6 with TRBJ2-7; no firm D call. This CDR3 comprises 12 residues. V dropped 2 bases and J dropped 5 bases, with 7 bases sitting between them. Germline CDR1 and CDR2: MNHNY and SVGAGI (reference sequence). CDR3 in amino acids: CASSYRPDEQYF. CDR3 coding DNA: TGTGCCAGCAGTTACAGGCCGGACGAGCAGTACTTC.

The chain joins TRBV14 to TRBJ2-3; no clear D gene. The V gene's germline CDR1 is SGHDN and CDR2 FVKESK. V gave up 3 bases and J gave up 2 bases, with 12 bases separating them. This CDR3 has 15 residues. This CDR3 is CASSQVVSYTDTQYF. The CDR3 nucleotides read TGTGCCAGCAGCCAGGTGGTCAGCTACACAGATACGCAGTATTTT.

The V gene is TRBV4-1, the J gene TRBJ2-7, with 8 bases that match TRBD1. The trim removed 2 bases at V and 4 bases at J, leaving 4 bases unmatched. The V gene's germline CDR1 is MGHRA and CDR2 YSYEKL. This CDR3 has 14 amino acids. In DNA, the CDR3 is TGCGCCAGCAGCCAACCAGGGGGCGGGTACGAGCAGTACTTC. Amino acids: CASSQPGGGYEQYF.

The chain employs TRBV29-1 and TRBJ2-7; TRBD1 is a possible D gene (6 bases). With 4 bases removed from V and 2 bases from J, the gap between germline ends came to 18 bases. There are 15 residues in the CDR3. CDR1 and CDR2 from the germline V gene are SQVTM and ANQGSEA. This CDR3 is CSVVDRDKPTYEQYF. In nucleotides, the CDR3 is TGCAGCGTTGTTGATCGGGACAAACCAACCTACGAGCAGTACTTC.

This chain links TRBV19 with TRBJ2-1; no clear D gene. From germline, CDR1 is LNHDA and CDR2 SQIVND (reference sequence). Trimming pared 1 base from V and 5 bases from J, leaving 6 bases between. The CDR3 contains 13 residues. The CDR3 sequence: CASSIAAHNEQFF. DNA for the CDR3: TGTGCCAGTAGTATAGCGGCCCACAATGAGCAGTTCTTC.

The chain carries TRBV29-1 and TRBJ2-3; D unresolved. The CDR3 extends over 13 amino acids. Germline V gives CDR1 SQVTM, CDR2 ANQGSEA. The germline V and J ends were trimmed by 5 bases and 2 bases, with 11 bases remaining between them. CDR3 in amino acids: CSVWTPDTDTQYF. The CDR3 DNA reads TGCAGCGTTTGGACCCCAGACACAGATACGCAGTATTTT.

The chain joins TRBV7-9 to TRBJ2-1, with D tentatively TRBD2 (6 bases). Germline V gives CDR1 SEHNR, CDR2 FQNEAQ (reference sequence). The CDR3 contains 14 residues. V dropped 5 bases and J dropped 9 bases, with 17 bases sitting between them. CDR3 in DNA: TGTGCCAGCAGCGACGGGGGTCGCGGGGTTGAGCAGTTCTTC. Translating it yields CASSDGGRGVEQFF. The variable domain in full, completed from reference TRBV7-9 and TRBJ2-1, reads DTGVSQNPRHKITKRGQNVTFRCDPISEHNRLYWYRQTLGQGPEFLTYFQNEAQLEKSRLLSDRFSAERPKGSFSTLEIQRTEQGDSAMYLCASSDGGRGVEQFFGPGTRLTVL.

This clone was seen a single time. The chain uses TRBV7-6 and TRBJ1-3; the D gene is possibly TRBD1 (5 bases). The CDR3 totals 17 residues. From germline, CDR1 is SGHVS and CDR2 FNYEAQ. Trimming took 3 bases from V and 0 from J, leaving 15 bases between them. CDR3 residues: CASSLGGRPSSGNTIYF. CDR3 nucleotides: TGTGCCAGCAGCTTGGGGGGACGGCCCAGCTCTGGAAACACCATATATTTT.

The chain employs TRBV7-8 and TRBJ1-4, with D tentatively TRBD1 (5 bases). Trimming removed 4 bases at V and 4 bases at J, with 10 bases between. Germline V gene sequence: CDR1 SGHVS, CDR2 FQNEAQ. The CDR3 is 14 residues long. The chain's CDR3 is CASSWDGFNEKLFF. In DNA form, the CDR3 reads TGTGCCAGCAGCTGGGACGGATTTAATGAAAAACTGTTTTTT.

CDR3 in amino acids: CASSFGILYEQYF. The CDR3 DNA follows: TGTGCCAGCAGCTTCGGCATACTTTACGAGCAGTACTTC. This chain connects TRBV7-8 to TRBJ2-7; no clear D gene. This CDR3 is built from 13 residues. Germline loops: CDR1 SGHVS, CDR2 FQNEAQ. V lost 3 bases to trimming and J lost 4 bases, with 10 bases between them.

The DNA of the CDR3 is TGTGCCAGCAGCTTAGTGGATAGCGGACTCCAAGAGACCCAGTACTTC. It codes for CASSLVDSGLQETQYF. This chain uses TRBV7-9 with TRBJ2-5; the D gene is possibly TRBD2 (6 bases). CDR1 is SEHNR, CDR2 FQNEAQ, per germline (reference sequence). V lost 1 base, J lost 1 base, and 13 bases lay in between. This CDR3 has 16 amino acids.